This T cell receptor (beta chain) was sequenced for a study of blood T cell repertoires in COVID-19. Study summary: Acute-phase and convalescent COVID-19 samples originated in the United States, Italy and Spain. In each case, the material was cDNA or gDNA derived from T cells, B-cell-depleted T cells, or PBMCs.

Study processing details: Researchers report that nucleated cell counts were estimated from reference gene primer amplification. Method: immunoSEQ multiplex PCR; TCRdb's copy keeps in-frame clones and lacks some. Clone size and V and J calls were adopted from that table, with D and trimming inferred from the DNA. The repertoire has fewer than 300,000 clones, nearly 90% of them found once; the top ten carry around 0.8%. Looked up from germline, CDR1 is SEHNR and CDR2 is FQNEAQ (reference sequence). Trimming took 3 bases from V and 14 from J; bases not matched to a gene: 12. This CDR3 spans 14 amino acids. This clone has just one count.

The material sequenced was peripheral blood. The source is a woman under 40 with acute or convalescent COVID-19. This chain links TRBV7-9 with TRBJ2-1; 8 bases map to TRBD2. The CDR3 DNA follows: TGTGCCAGCAGCTTGAGTGAAGCGGGAGAGATTGAGTTCTTC. It is translated as CASSLSEAGEIEFF.